The 26 T cell receptor beta chains listed next were all sequenced from one sample in a study of cytomegalovirus exposure and HLA in healthy donors. The assay was immunoSEQ multiplex PCR, and TCRdb's table has in-frame clones only and misses some. The table records about 140,000 clones, approximately 87% of them present only once. The sequenced sample was PBMCs. The receptors shown here come from a man aged 18-30 years in good health and CMV-seronegative.

The gene calls are TRBV11-1 and TRBJ2-5; TRBD1 matches 10 bases. CDR3 length equals 15 residues. Germline V gene data show CDR1 as SGHAT and CDR2 as FQDESV (reference sequence). V was clipped by 5 bases and J by 2 bases; unmatched bases: 5. Written as DNA, the CDR3 is TGTGCCAGCAGCCACGGACAGGGGGGACAAGAGACCCAGTACTTC. It specifies CASSHGQGGQETQYF. The full variable domain, in which reference TRBV11-1 and TRBJ2-5 provide the parts outside the CDR3, is EAEVAQSPRYKITEKSQAVAFWCDPISGHATLYWYRQILGQGPELLVQFQDESVVDDSQLPKDRFSAERLKGVDSTLKIQPAELGDSAMYLCASSHGQGGQETQYFGPGTRLLVL.

This clone has just a few counts. The chain uses TRBV7-8 and TRBJ1-1; D ambiguous. Looked up from germline, CDR1 is SGHVS and CDR2 is FQNEAQ. V was trimmed by 5 bases and J by 4 bases, leaving 17 bases between them. CDR3 length equals 15 residues. The CDR3 region has the DNA TGTGCCAGCAGCCCCCGGGAGGGCCGGGGCACTGAAGCTTTCTTT. Translation gives CASSPREGRGTEAFF.

The chain joins TRBV27 to TRBJ2-3, with D tentatively TRBD1 (8 bases). CDR3 length: 18 amino acids. Per germline, CDR1 MNHEY and CDR2 SMNVEV (reference sequence). Between the trimmed V and J ends, which lost 3 bases and 1 base, there was a span of 20 bases. The CDR3 DNA reads TGTGCCAGCAGTTTGACTCAGGGGGCGGGGGTTCGCACAGATACGCAGTATTTT. This codes for CASSLTQGAGVRTDTQYF.

The chain links TRBV15 to TRBJ1-4, with a tentative D call TRBD1 (6 bases). From germline, CDR1 is LNHNV and CDR2 YYDKDF (reference sequence). V was trimmed by 8 bases and J by 0 bases, leaving 19 bases between them. The CDR3 is 17 amino acids. DNA of the CDR3: TGTGCCACCTACGGGAGGGGGGCGCAGGCAACTAATGAAAAACTGTTTTTT. Translating it yields CATYGRGAQATNEKLFF. The whole variable domain, filled in from reference TRBV15 and TRBJ1-4, reads DAMVIQNPRYQVTQFGKPVTLSCSQTLNHNVMYWYQQKSSQAPKLLFHYYDKDFNNEADTPDNFQSRRPNTSFCFLDIRSPGLGDTAMYLCATYGRGAQATNEKLFFGSGTQLSVL.

In nucleotides, the CDR3 is TGTGCCAGCAGCTCCGGGAGCTACTACTACTACAATGAGCAGTTCTTC. Translated, it gives CASSSGSYYYYNEQFF. The rearrangement uses TRBV5-6 and TRBJ2-1; the D gene is possibly TRBD2 (6 bases). V lost 3 bases and J lost 3, with 16 bases in between. Germline-derived CDR1 and CDR2 are SGHDT and YYEEEE. The CDR3 consists of 16 residues. The whole variable domain, remainder taken from reference TRBV5-6 and TRBJ2-1, is DAGVTQSPTHLIKTRGQQVTLRCSPKSGHDTVSWYQQALGQGPQFIFQYYEEEERQRGNFPDRFSGHQFPNYSSELNVNALLLGDSALYLCASSSGSYYYYNEQFFGPGTRLTVL.

This clone has more than one count but fewer than ten. The CDR3 region has the DNA TGTGCCAGCAGCCATCAGGATGCCACTGAAGCTTTCTTT. Translated: CASSHQDATEAFF. The chain joins TRBV4-2 to TRBJ1-1; D is unclear. The V end was cut by 3 bases, the J end by 4 bases, with 9 bases between. The CDR3 has 13 amino acids. CDR1 and CDR2 from the germline V gene are LGHNA and YNFKEQ.

CDR3 coding DNA: TGTGCCAGCAGTACCAGGACAGGGACCTATGGCTACACCTTC. This translates into CASSTRTGTYGYTF. The chain combines TRBV27 with TRBJ1-2; TRBD1 matches at 8 bases. CDR3 length equals 14 residues. V lost 5 bases to trimming and J lost 4 bases; unmatched junction nucleotides: 6. Looked up from germline, CDR1 is MNHEY and CDR2 is SMNVEV (reference sequence).

This chain uses TRBV4-3 with TRBJ2-1; D unclear. The CDR3 has 16 residues. With 2 bases removed from V and 0 bases from J, the gap between germline ends came to 11 bases. CDR1 is LGHNA and CDR2 is YSLEER in the germline V gene. The CDR3 spells CASSQTTFSSYNEQFF. CDR3 nucleotide sequence: TGCGCCAGCAGCCAAACGACTTTCAGCTCCTACAATGAGCAGTTCTTC.

J is TRBJ2-1 and V is TRBV4-1, with 11 bases lining up with TRBD2. V was pared by 2 bases and J by 5 bases, with 11 bases of the junction left unmatched. Germline CDR1 is MGHRA and CDR2 is YSYEKL. This CDR3 contains 18 residues. For the CDR3, the DNA is TGCGCCAGCAGCCAATGGCTAGCGGGAGGCCCACCCCACAATGAGCAGTTCTTC. Protein sequence: CASSQWLAGGPPHNEQFF.

The rearrangement links TRBV6-4 to TRBJ1-5; D is unresolved. V shed 6 bases and J shed 11 bases, with 26 bases lying between them. Germline CDR1 and CDR2: MRHNA and SNTAGT. The CDR3 length is 16 residues. The CDR3 spells CASRQSRLPKFWAQHF. CDR3 sequence (DNA): TGTGCCAGCAGGCAGTCTAGACTCCCCAAATTTTGGGCCCAGCATTTT.

This chain uses TRBV6-6 with TRBJ1-4; a weak D match, TRBD1 (5 bases). V lost 6 bases, J lost 4 bases, and 9 bases lay in between. Germline values: CDR1 MNHNY, CDR2 SVGAGI (reference sequence). The CDR3 consists of 13 residues. The DNA for the CDR3 is TGTGCCAGCAGCGATAGGGGTAATGAAAAACTGTTTTTT. Protein: CASSDRGNEKLFF.

This clone was seen a single time. The chain employs TRBV28 and TRBJ1-4; D ambiguous. Germline V lookup: CDR1 MDHEN, CDR2 SYDVKM. The V end lost 7 bases, the J end lost 4 bases, and 16 bases lay between the germline ends. The CDR3 runs 15 residues. The CDR3 DNA reads as TGTGCCAGCACCCTAGAGGCGGGGTATAATGAAAAACTGTTTTTT. Its translation: CASTLEAGYNEKLFF.

The chain carries TRBV28 and TRBJ1-1, with D unresolved. The germline CDR1 and CDR2 sequences are MDHEN and SYDVKM. Trimming left V 11 bases short and J 5 bases short, with 12 bases between. The CDR3 length is 11 residues. The CDR3 nucleotides read TGTGCCTCGGGAGGGAGGACTGAAGCTTTCTTT. Translated, it gives CASGGRTEAFF.

This chain uses TRBV2 with TRBJ1-5; maybe TRBD1 (5 bases). The V and J ends lost 2 bases and 0 bases respectively, with 11 bases between them. Germline assignment: CDR1 SNHLY and CDR2 FYNNEI. The CDR3 loop spans 16 amino acids. The CDR3 spells CASSEQGAYSNQPQHF. DNA of the CDR3: TGTGCCAGCAGTGAACAGGGTGCCTATAGCAATCAGCCCCAGCATTTT.

CDR3 residues: CATSRDPGLATGELFF. CDR3 DNA: TGTGCCACCAGCAGAGACCCGGGACTAGCAACCGGGGAGCTGTTTTTT. The V call is TRBV15, the J call TRBJ2-2; 9 bases fit TRBD2. The germline CDR1 and CDR2 sequences are LNHNV and YYDKDF (reference sequence). V was pared by 0 bases and J by 5 bases, with 4 bases of the junction left unmatched. CDR3 length: 16 residues.

The chain combines TRBV9 with TRBJ2-1; 14 nucleotides line up with TRBD2. CDR3 length: 19 residues. Germline-derived CDR1 and CDR2 are SGDLS and YYNGEE. V shed 3 bases and J 3 bases; nucleotides not matched to a gene: 11. Here the CDR3 DNA reads TGTGCCAGCAGCGAGTCACCGGGACTAGCGGGAGCTGGCTACAATGAGCAGTTCTTC. Its protein is CASSESPGLAGAGYNEQFF.

The V gene is TRBV4-3, the J gene TRBJ2-7; TRBD1 aligns across 10 bases. The CDR3 has 14 residues. V lost 4 bases to trimming and J lost 3 bases; unmatched junction nucleotides: 3. The V gene's germline CDR1 is LGHNA and CDR2 YSLEER. CDR3 protein: CASSPGQGNYEQYF. The CDR3, as DNA: TGCGCCAGCAGCCCGGGACAGGGGAACTACGAGCAGTACTTC.

The chain carries TRBV5-5 and TRBJ2-5, with 7 bases lining up with TRBD2. There are 15 residues in the CDR3. From germline, CDR1 is SGHKS and CDR2 YYEKEE (reference sequence). The V segment lost 4 bases and the J segment 5 bases; nucleotides outside the gene matches: 11. The CDR3 coding sequence is TGTGCCAGCAGCGGGCCCGCGGGAGTCCTGGAGACCCAGTACTTC. Translated, it gives CASSGPAGVLETQYF. The variable domain in full, completed from reference TRBV5-5 and TRBJ2-5, reads DAGVTQSPTHLIKTRGQQVTLRCSPISGHKSVSWYQQVLGQGPQFIFQYYEKEERGRGNFPDRFSARQFPNYSSELNVNALLLGDSALYLCASSGPAGVLETQYFGPGTRLLVL.

This clone was counted only a few times. The chain combines TRBV7-2 with TRBJ1-1, with TRBD1 matching over 8 bases. Germline V CDR1 and CDR2: SGHTA, FQGNSA. CDR3 length: 13 residues. Trimming took 4 bases from V and 8 from J; bases not matched to a gene: 6. CDR3 protein: CASSSGQGVEAFF. The DNA for the CDR3 is TGTGCCAGCAGCTCCGGACAGGGAGTAGAAGCTTTCTTT.

J is TRBJ2-7 and V is TRBV28; 9 positions match TRBD1. V was pared by 2 bases and J by 1 base, with 12 bases of the junction left unmatched. The germline gives CDR1 MDHEN, CDR2 SYDVKM. CDR3 length: 18 residues. The CDR3 is CASSLPEHDRGWSYEQYF. DNA for the CDR3: TGTGCCAGCAGTTTACCCGAACATGACAGGGGGTGGTCCTACGAGCAGTACTTC. Variable domain in full (rest from reference TRBV28 and TRBJ2-7): DVKVTQSSRYLVKRTGEKVFLECVQDMDHENMFWYRQDPGLGLRLIYFSYDVKMKEKGDIPEGYSVSREKKERFSLILESASTNQTSMYLCASSLPEHDRGWSYEQYFGPGTRLTVT.

This sequence joins TRBV6-4 and TRBJ2-1; D is unresolved. There are 13 residues in the CDR3. Germline values: CDR1 MRHNA, CDR2 SNTAGT. V shed 0 bases and J shed 4 bases, with 4 bases lying between them. The CDR3 loop is CASSDSEYNEQFF. The DNA of the CDR3 is TGTGCCAGCAGTGACTCCGAGTACAATGAGCAGTTCTTC.

This chain joins TRBV10-1 and TRBJ2-5; unclear D gene. This CDR3 comprises 14 residues. V was shortened by 2 bases and J by 0 bases, with 7 bases between the two germline ends. Germline V gives CDR1 WNHNN, CDR2 SYGVQD (reference sequence). CDR3 coding DNA: TGCGCCAGCAGTGAGGGCTCCTACCAAGAGACCCAGTACTTC. It translates to CASSEGSYQETQYF.

The chain carries TRBV6-5 and TRBJ2-1, with a weak D call TRBD2 (6 bases). From germline, CDR1 is MNHEY and CDR2 SVGAGI. V was cut by 3 bases and J by 9 bases, with 15 bases left in between. There are 14 residues in the CDR3. DNA for the CDR3: TGTGCCAGCAGTTATGGATCAATCGGGGGTGAGCAGTTCTTC. It is translated as CASSYGSIGGEQFF.

This sequence joins TRBV27 and TRBJ2-2, with TRBD2 matching over 10 bases. V was pared by 2 bases and J by 3 bases, with 6 bases of the junction left unmatched. There are 17 residues in the CDR3. CDR1 and CDR2 (germline): MNHEY, SMNVEV (reference sequence). CDR3 sequence: CASSLGLAGDHTGELFF. CDR3 nucleotide sequence: TGTGCCAGCAGTTTAGGGCTAGCGGGGGATCACACCGGGGAGCTGTTTTTT.

The chain is built from TRBV2 and TRBJ2-7; D possibly corresponds to TRBD1 (5 bases). CDR3 size: 12 residues. V was cut by 3 bases and J by 2 bases, with 5 bases left in between. Germline V gives CDR1 SNHLY, CDR2 FYNNEI. The CDR3 DNA reads as TGTGCCAGCAGTGACAGGGCCTACGAGCAGTACTTC. Amino acids: CASSDRAYEQYF. Full variable domain (rest looked up from reference TRBV2 and TRBJ2-7): EPEVTQTPSHQVTQMGQEVILRCVPISNHLYFYWYRQILGQKVEFLVSFYNNEISEKSEIFDDQFSVERPDGSNFTLKIRSTKLEDSAMYFCASSDRAYEQYFGPGTRLTVT.

The CDR3 protein is CASSYGQGTTDTQYF. CDR3 nucleotide sequence: TGTGCCAGCAGTTATGGGCAAGGAACCACAGATACGCAGTATTTT. The chain is built from TRBV6-5 and TRBJ2-3; D gene ambiguous. The CDR3 is 15 residues long. From germline, CDR1 is MNHEY and CDR2 SVGAGI. V lost 3 bases, J lost 2 bases, and 12 bases lay in between.